This passage covers 12 T cell receptor beta chains from one sample sequenced in a study of CD8 T cells in Susac syndrome. Reverse transcription of about 0.45 to 1 ug RNA was performed with random hexamers. In TCRdb, the immunoSEQ multiplex PCR reads were re-called with MiXCR into one record per CDR3 protein. Of 130,000 to 150,000 distinct CDR3 sequences in the sample, less than 95% are singletons; the top ten hold 0.075% to 0.09%. Sequencing was done on a sample of CD4+ T cells from PBMCs. The source is a human donor in good health.

The chain employs TRBV5-1 and TRBJ2-7, with TRBD1 matching 8 bases. CDR1 SGHRS and CDR2 YFSETQ come from the germline V gene. After removal of 4 bases from V and 2 bases from J, the junction contained 8 bases not matched to a gene. The CDR3 covers 15 residues. The CDR3: CASSRPQQGAYEQYF. CDR3 bases: TGCGCCAGCAGCCGTCCCCAACAGGGGGCCTACGAGCAGTACTTC.

J is TRBJ1-1 and V is TRBV28; no firm D call. The CDR3 runs 15 residues. The germline gives CDR1 MDHEN, CDR2 SYDVKM. The germline V and J ends were trimmed by 4 bases and 4 bases, with 16 bases remaining between them. This CDR3 reads CASSSFGEESTEAFF. CDR3 in DNA: TGTGCCAGCAGTTCCTTCGGGGAGGAGAGCACTGAAGCTTTCTTT.

This chain connects TRBV7-8 to TRBJ1-5; D is unclear. The V gene lost 3 bases and the J gene lost 2 bases, with 8 bases spanning the gap. The CDR3 extends over 14 amino acids. Germline assignment: CDR1 SGHVS and CDR2 FQNEAQ. CDR3 residues: CASSLNRGNQPQHF. For the CDR3, the DNA is TGTGCCAGCAGCTTGAACCGGGGCAATCAGCCCCAGCATTTT.

V is TRBV18 and J is TRBJ1-2; TRBD1 matches at 9 bases. CDR3 length: 13 amino acids. Germline-derived CDR1 and CDR2 are KGHSH and LQKENI. With 4 bases clipped from V and 8 bases from J, the junction kept 5 bases outside the gene matches. The CDR3 sequence is CASSLGTGNGYTF. The CDR3 nucleotides read TGTGCCAGCTCACTCGGGACAGGGAACGGCTACACCTTC.

This clonotype appeared a single time. Written as DNA, the CDR3 is TGTGCCAGTAGTTCCCGGGACCATCCTCCCTACGAGCAGTACTTC. It is translated as CASSSRDHPPYEQYF. The chain is built from TRBV19 and TRBJ2-7; D might be TRBD1 or TRBD2, each matching 5 bases. The CDR3 totals 15 residues. Trimming shortened V by 5 bases and J by 2 bases, and 16 bases separated the two germline ends. The germline V gene has CDR1 LNHDA and CDR2 SQIVND (reference sequence). Filled out from reference TRBV19 and TRBJ2-7, the complete variable domain reads DGGITQSPKYLFRKEGQNVTLSCEQNLNHDAMYWYRQDPGQGLRLIYYSQIVNDFQKGDIAEGYSVSREKKESFPLTVTSAQKNPTAFYLCASSSRDHPPYEQYFGPGTRLTVT.

The chain combines TRBV10-3 with TRBJ2-7; 7 nucleotides line up with TRBD2. The V and J ends lost 6 bases and 0 bases, in that order; junction bases with no gene match: 5. CDR1 and CDR2 (germline): ENHRY, SYGVKD. CDR3 size: 14 residues. CDR3 loop: CAIRGRESSYEQYF. Written as DNA, the CDR3 is TGTGCCATCAGAGGGCGGGAGTCCTCCTACGAGCAGTACTTC.

The chain couples TRBV20-1 to TRBJ1-3; a weak D match, TRBD1 (5 bases). The germline V gene has CDR1 DFQATT and CDR2 SNEGSKA (reference sequence). The germline V and J ends were trimmed by 0 bases and 0 bases, with 12 bases remaining between them. This CDR3 is built from 16 residues. The CDR3 DNA is TGCAGTGCTAGAGACATTGAGGGGCGCTCTGGAAACACCATATATTTT. Translation gives CSARDIEGRSGNTIYF.

The rearrangement uses TRBV30 and TRBJ2-5; D not certain. Germline lookup yields CDR1 GTSNPN and CDR2 SVGIG (reference sequence). V dropped 3 bases and J dropped 4 bases, with 9 bases sitting between them. This CDR3 has 12 amino acids. The CDR3 bases are TGTGCCTGGAGCTTGACTCGAGAGACCCAGTACTTC. It specifies CAWSLTRETQYF.

V and J are TRBV29-1 and TRBJ2-2; D perhaps matches TRBD2 (5 bases). Germline V gene data show CDR1 as SQVTM and CDR2 as ANQGSEA. V was pared by 8 bases and J by 3 bases, with 16 bases between. This CDR3 has 14 amino acids. The CDR3 DNA reads as TGCAGCATAAAGAGGGATCGGGACACCGGGGAGCTGTTTTTT. It is translated as CSIKRDRDTGELFF.

The chain recombines TRBV5-1 with TRBJ1-1; D call uncertain. V dropped 4 bases and J dropped 1 base, with 11 bases sitting between them. This CDR3 is 14 amino acids long. The germline gives CDR1 SGHRS, CDR2 YFSETQ. This CDR3 is CASSVSGRNTEAFF. CDR3 coding DNA: TGCGCCAGCAGCGTGAGTGGGAGGAACACTGAAGCTTTCTTT. Combining the CDR3 with reference TRBV5-1 and TRBJ1-1 gives the whole variable domain KAGVTQTPRYLIKTRGQQVTLSCSPISGHRSVSWYQQTPGQGLQFLFEYFSETQRNKGNFPGRFSGRQFSNSRSEMNVSTLELGDSALYLCASSVSGRNTEAFFGQGTRLTVV.

This rearrangement joins TRBV7-2 to TRBJ2-7, with 7 nucleotides matching TRBD2. J lost 4 bases, V lost 5 bases, and 11 bases had no gene match. This CDR3 spans 15 amino acids. Germline V gene sequence: CDR1 SGHTA, CDR2 FQGNSA. This CDR3 is CASSLTPGLSYEQYF. For the CDR3, the DNA is TGTGCCAGCAGCCTAACTCCGGGACTATCTTACGAGCAGTACTTC.

The J gene is TRBJ2-2, the V gene TRBV20-1; D may be TRBD1 (5 bases). CDR1 is DFQATT, CDR2 SNEGSKA, per germline (reference sequence). The V end was cut by 5 bases, the J end by 5 bases, with 9 bases between. There are 12 residues in the CDR3. In DNA form, the CDR3 reads TGCAGTGCTGGACAATTGACCGGGGAGCTGTTTTTT. Its protein product is CSAGQLTGELFF.